This TCR beta chain was captured in a study of blood T cells in healthy people across ages. The authors ran a second PCR of about 7 to 12 cycles using a sample-barcoded 5' primer and a J-beta primer mix. MiXCR, applied by TCRdb to the 5' RACE reads, yields one record per CDR3 protein. Altogether about 1 million distinct CDR3 sequences are present, over 35% being singletons, with the ten largest covering approximately 20%. This clonotype was seen a handful of times. The receptor comes from a woman aged 55-69 years in good health. Sequencing was carried out using blood.

CDR3 region: CASSQEFDSYEQYF. The CDR3 DNA reads as TGCGCCAGCAGCCAAGAGTTCGATTCCTACGAGCAGTACTTC. The V gene is TRBV4-1, the J gene TRBJ2-7; D not resolved. Germline lookup yields CDR1 MGHRA and CDR2 YSYEKL. Trimming shortened V by 0 bases and J by 1 base, and 7 bases separated the two germline ends. The CDR3 spans 14 residues.